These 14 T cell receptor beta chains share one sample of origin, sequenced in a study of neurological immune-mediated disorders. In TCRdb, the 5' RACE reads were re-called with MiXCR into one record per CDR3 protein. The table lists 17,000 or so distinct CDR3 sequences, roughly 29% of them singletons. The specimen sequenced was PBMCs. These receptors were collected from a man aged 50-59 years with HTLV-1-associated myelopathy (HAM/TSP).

DNA for the CDR3: TGCGCCAGCAGCCCCTGGGGACGGGGGGGAAACACTGAAGCTTTCTTT. Translation: CASSPWGRGGNTEAFF. V and J are TRBV5-1 and TRBJ1-1; tentatively, D is TRBD1 (5 bases). Trimming removed 4 bases at V and 2 bases at J, with 18 bases between. The CDR3 contains 16 residues. Germline CDR1 reads SGHRS; CDR2 reads YFSETQ.

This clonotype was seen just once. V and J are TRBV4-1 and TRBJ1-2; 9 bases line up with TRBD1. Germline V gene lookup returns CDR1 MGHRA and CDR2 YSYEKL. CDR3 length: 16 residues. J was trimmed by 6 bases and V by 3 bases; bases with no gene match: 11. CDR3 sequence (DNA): TGCGCCAGCAGCCACGAAGCTCGACAGGGGGTAAATGGCTACACCTTC. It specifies CASSHEARQGVNGYTF.

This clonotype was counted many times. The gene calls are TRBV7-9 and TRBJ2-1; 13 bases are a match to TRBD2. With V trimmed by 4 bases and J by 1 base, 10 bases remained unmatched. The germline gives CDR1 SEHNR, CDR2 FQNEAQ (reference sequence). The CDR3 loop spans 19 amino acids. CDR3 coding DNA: TGTGCCAGCAGCTACCCGACTAGCGGGGGGCCACCGTCCTACAATGAGCAGTTCTTC. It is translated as CASSYPTSGGPPSYNEQFF.

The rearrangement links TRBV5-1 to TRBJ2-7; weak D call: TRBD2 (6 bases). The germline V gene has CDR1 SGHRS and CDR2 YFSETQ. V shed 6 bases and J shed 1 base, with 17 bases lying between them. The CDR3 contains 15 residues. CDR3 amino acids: CASTQISGGSYEQYF. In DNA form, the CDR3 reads TGCGCCAGCACCCAGATTAGCGGAGGATCCTACGAGCAGTACTTC.

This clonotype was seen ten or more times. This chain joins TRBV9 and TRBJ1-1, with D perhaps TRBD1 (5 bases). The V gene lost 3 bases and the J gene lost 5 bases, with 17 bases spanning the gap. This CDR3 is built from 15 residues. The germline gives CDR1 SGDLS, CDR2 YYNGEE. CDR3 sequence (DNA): TGTGCCAGCAGCGCGACTAAGGGATGGGGGACTGAAGCTTTCTTT. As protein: CASSATKGWGTEAFF.

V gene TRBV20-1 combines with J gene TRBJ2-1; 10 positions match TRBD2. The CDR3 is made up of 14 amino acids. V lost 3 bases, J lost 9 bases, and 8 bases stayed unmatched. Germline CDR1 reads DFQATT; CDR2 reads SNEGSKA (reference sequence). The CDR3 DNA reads TGCAGTGCTAGGCGACTAGCGGGTCAGAGTGAGCAGTTCTTC. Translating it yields CSARRLAGQSEQFF.

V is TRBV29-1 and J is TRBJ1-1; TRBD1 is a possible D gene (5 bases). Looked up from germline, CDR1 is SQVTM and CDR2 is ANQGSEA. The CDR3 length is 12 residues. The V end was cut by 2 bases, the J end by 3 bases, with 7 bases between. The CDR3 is CSVEWGDTEAFF. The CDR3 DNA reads TGCAGCGTTGAATGGGGGGACACTGAAGCTTTCTTT. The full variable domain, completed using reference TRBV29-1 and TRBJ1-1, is SAVISQKPSRDICQRGTSLTIQCQVDSQVTMMFWYRQQPGQSLTLIATANQGSEATYESGFVIDKFPISRPNLTFSTLTVSNMSPEDSSIYLCSVEWGDTEAFFGQGTRLTVV.

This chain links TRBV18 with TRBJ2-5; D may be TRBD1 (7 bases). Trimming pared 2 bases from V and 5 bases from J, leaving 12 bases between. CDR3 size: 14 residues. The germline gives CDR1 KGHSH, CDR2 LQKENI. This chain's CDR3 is CASSPGGGTETQYF. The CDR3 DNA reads TGTGCCAGCTCACCAGGAGGGGGCACGGAGACCCAGTACTTC.

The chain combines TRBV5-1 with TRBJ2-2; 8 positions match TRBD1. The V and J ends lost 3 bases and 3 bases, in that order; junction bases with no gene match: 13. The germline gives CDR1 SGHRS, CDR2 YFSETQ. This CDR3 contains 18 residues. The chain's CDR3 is CASSSRTGKPPYTGELFF. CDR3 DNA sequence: TGCGCCAGCAGCTCTCGGACAGGGAAGCCCCCATACACCGGGGAGCTGTTTTTT.

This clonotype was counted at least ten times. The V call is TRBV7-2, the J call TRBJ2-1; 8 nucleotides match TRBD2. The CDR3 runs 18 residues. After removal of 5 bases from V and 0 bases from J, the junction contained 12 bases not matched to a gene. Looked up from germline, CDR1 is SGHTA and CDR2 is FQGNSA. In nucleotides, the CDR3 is TGTGCCAGCAGCCAGGTGCGGGGGGTTATCAGCTCCTACAATGAGCAGTTCTTC. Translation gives CASSQVRGVISSYNEQFF.

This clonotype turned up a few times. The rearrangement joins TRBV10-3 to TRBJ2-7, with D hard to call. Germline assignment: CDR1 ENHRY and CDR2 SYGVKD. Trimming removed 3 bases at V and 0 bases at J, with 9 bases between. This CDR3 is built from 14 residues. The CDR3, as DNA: TGTGCCATCAGTGACAACAGTCACTCCTACGAGCAGTACTTC. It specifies CAISDNSHSYEQYF.

CDR3 in DNA: TGCAGTGCCCGGCCCACAGGGCTAGGAAATTCACCCCTCCACTTT. It is translated as CSARPTGLGNSPLHF. This rearrangement joins TRBV20-1 to TRBJ1-6; possible D gene TRBD1, 6 bases. The CDR3 extends over 15 amino acids. CDR1 is DFQATT and CDR2 is SNEGSKA in the germline V gene (reference sequence). V was cut by 6 bases and J by 7 bases, with 19 bases left in between.

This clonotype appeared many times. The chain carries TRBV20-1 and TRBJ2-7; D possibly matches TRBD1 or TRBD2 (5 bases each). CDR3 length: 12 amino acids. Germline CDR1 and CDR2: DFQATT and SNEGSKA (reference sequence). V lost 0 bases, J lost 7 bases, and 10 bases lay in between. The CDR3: CSARDLGEEQYF. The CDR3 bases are TGCAGTGCTAGAGATCTGGGGGAGGAGCAGTACTTC.

The DNA for the CDR3 is TGTGCCAGCAGCTTAGCTCTCCCCACTGAAGCTTTCTTT. Protein: CASSLALPTEAFF. The chain uses TRBV7-2 and TRBJ1-1; no reliable D call. V lost 0 bases and J 4 bases, leaving 6 bases between the germline ends. CDR1 and CDR2 (germline): SGHTA, FQGNSA. This CDR3 is built from 13 residues. Based on the CDR3 plus reference TRBV7-2 and TRBJ1-1, the full variable domain is GAGVSQSPSNKVTEKGKDVELRCDPISGHTALYWYRQSLGQGLEFLIYFQGNSAPDKSGLPSDRFSAERTGGSVSTLTIQRTQQEDSAVYLCASSLALPTEAFFGQGTRLTVV.